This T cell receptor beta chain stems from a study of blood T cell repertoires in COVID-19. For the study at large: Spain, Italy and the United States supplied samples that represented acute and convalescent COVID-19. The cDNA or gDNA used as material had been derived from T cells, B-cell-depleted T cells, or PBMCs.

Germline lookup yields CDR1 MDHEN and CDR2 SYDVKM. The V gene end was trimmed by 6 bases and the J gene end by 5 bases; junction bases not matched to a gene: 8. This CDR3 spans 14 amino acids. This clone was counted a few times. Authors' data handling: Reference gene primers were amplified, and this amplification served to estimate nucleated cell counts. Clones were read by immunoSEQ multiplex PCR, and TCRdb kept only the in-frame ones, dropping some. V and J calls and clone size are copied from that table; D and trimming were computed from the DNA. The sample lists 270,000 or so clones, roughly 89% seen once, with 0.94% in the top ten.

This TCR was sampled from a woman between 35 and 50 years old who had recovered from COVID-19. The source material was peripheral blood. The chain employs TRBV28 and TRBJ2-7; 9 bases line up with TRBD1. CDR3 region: CASREGDRVNEQYF. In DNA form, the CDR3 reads TGTGCCAGCAGGGAGGGGGACAGGGTCAACGAGCAGTACTTC.